This note documents a single T cell receptor beta chain sequence. As yet, its antigen is unknown. These data are taken from a study of response to subunit inactivated influenza vaccine. General study findings and limits: Only a handful of new T cells, the authors suggested, are recruited with each seasonal influenza vaccination.

TCRdb re-called the RT-PCR reads with MiXCR, one entry per CDR3 protein. The table records over 750,000 distinct CDR3 sequences, 21% of them present only once. The ends were cut back, 6 bases at V and 4 bases at J, with 9 bases in the middle. Per germline, CDR1 DFQATT and CDR2 SNEGSKA (reference sequence). This CDR3 comprises 12 residues. The J gene is TRBJ1-4, the V gene TRBV20-1; D unresolved. The material was PBMCs from blood, obtained around 5 days after vaccination. This clonotype was obtained from a middle-aged man who received an inactivated influenza vaccine. The CDR3 DNA is TGCAGTGCGAGCACAAATAATGAAAAACTGTTTTTT. Protein sequence: CSASTNNEKLFF.